The entry that follows covers one TCR beta chain sequence. Relative to its sample, this clonotype is medium-sized (0.01 to 0.1%). Which antigen it targets is not known. Nothing much larger sits one base from this clone, and base qualities are not available. The data were taken from a study of patients with pleural tuberculosis (dated by TCRdb to the mid-2010s). Per the germline V gene (reference sequence), DFQATT is the CDR1 and SNEGSKA is the CDR2. Including the terminal cysteine and phenylalanine, the CDR3 comprises 14 residues. Kept here is only the CDR3 DNA, which spans 42 bases and is read in frame from base 1. Trimming removed 3 bases from V and 4 bases from J; the gene matches leave 8 bases unexplained. Sequencing was carried out with an Illumina Genome Analyzer IIx. TCRdb reprocessed the public reads (quality trimming at Q25 with fastp, clone calling with MiXCR) and kept in-frame beta chains. Merged by CDR3 protein, the rows form single entries marked with the most common genes and DNA. The sample table holds 25,000 to 35,000 distinct CDR3 sequences, of which approximately 20% were seen once. The ten largest account for approximately 3.7% of the sample.

The clonotype originates from a human donor with pleural tuberculosis. This chain joins TRBV20-1 to TRBJ1-1; TRBD1 agrees with 7 junctional bases. The sample comprised peripheral blood. The CDR3 protein sequence reads: CSASRGPAGTEAFF. The DNA reads as follows: TGCAGTGCTAGTAGGGGGCCAGCCGGCACTGAAGCTTTCTTT.